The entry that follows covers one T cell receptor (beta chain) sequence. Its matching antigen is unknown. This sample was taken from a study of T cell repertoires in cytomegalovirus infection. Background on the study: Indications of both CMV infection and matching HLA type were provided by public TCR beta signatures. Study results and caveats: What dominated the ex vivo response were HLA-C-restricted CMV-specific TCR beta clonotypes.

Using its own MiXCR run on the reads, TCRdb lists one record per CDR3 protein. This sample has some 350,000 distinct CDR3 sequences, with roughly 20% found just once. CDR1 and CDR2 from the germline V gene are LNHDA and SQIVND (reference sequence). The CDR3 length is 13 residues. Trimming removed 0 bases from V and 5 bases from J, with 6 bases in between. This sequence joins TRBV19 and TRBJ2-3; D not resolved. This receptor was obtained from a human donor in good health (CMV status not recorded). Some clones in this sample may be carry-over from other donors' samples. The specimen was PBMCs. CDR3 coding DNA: TGTGCCAGTAGTATAGATTCGGAAGATACGCAGTATTTT. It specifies CASSIDSEDTQYF.